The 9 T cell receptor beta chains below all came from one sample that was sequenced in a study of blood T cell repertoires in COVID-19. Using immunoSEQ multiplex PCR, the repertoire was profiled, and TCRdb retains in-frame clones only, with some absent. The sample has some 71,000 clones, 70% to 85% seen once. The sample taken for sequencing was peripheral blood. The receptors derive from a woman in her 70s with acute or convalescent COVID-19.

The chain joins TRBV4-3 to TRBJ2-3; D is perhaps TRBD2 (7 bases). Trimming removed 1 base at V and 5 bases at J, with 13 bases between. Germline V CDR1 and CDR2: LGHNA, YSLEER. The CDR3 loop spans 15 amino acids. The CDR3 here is CASSQGGGGGDTQYF. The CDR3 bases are TGCGCCAGCAGCCAAGGGGGCGGGGGCGGAGATACGCAGTATTTT.

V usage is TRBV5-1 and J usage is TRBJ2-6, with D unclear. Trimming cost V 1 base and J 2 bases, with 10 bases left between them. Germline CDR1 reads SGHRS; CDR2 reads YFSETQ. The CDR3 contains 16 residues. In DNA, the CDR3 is TGCGCCAGCAGCTTGACTACCCAACCTGGGGCCAACGTCCTGACTTTC. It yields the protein CASSLTTQPGANVLTF.

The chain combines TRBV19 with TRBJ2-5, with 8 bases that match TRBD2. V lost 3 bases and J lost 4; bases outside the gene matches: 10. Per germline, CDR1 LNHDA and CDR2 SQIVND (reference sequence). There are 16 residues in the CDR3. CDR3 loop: CASSMDAGLVAETQYF. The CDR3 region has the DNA TGTGCCAGTAGTATGGATGCGGGACTAGTGGCAGAGACCCAGTACTTC.

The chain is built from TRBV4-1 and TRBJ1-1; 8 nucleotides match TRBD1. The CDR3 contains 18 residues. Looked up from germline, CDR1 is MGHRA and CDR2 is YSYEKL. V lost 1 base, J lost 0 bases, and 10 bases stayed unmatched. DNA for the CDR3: TGCGCCAGCAGCCAAGGGGCCCCGGGACAGGACATGAACACTGAAGCTTTCTTT. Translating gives CASSQGAPGQDMNTEAFF.

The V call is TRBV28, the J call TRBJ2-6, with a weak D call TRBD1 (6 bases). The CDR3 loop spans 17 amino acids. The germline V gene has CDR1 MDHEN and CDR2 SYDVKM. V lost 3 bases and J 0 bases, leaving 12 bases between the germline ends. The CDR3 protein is CASSFSDRSSGANVLTF. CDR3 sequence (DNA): TGTGCCAGCAGTTTCTCAGACAGGAGCTCTGGGGCCAACGTCCTGACTTTC. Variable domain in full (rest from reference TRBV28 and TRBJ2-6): DVKVTQSSRYLVKRTGEKVFLECVQDMDHENMFWYRQDPGLGLRLIYFSYDVKMKEKGDIPEGYSVSREKKERFSLILESASTNQTSMYLCASSFSDRSSGANVLTFGAGSRLTVL.

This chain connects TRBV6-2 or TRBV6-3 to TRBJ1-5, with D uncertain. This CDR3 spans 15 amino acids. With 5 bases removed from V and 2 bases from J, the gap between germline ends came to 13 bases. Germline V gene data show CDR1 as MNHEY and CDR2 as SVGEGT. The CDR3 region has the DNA TGTGCCAGCAGTCCGATTTCACTAGGCAATCAGCCCCAGCATTTT. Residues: CASSPISLGNQPQHF.

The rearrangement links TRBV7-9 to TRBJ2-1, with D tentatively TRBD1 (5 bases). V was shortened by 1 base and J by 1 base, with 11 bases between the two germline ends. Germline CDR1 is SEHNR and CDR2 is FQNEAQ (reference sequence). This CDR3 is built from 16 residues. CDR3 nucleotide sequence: TGTGCCAGCAGCTTAGGTGAGACAGATTCCTACAATGAGCAGTTCTTC. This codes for CASSLGETDSYNEQFF. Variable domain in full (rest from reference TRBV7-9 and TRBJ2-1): DTGVSQNPRHKITKRGQNVTFRCDPISEHNRLYWYRQTLGQGPEFLTYFQNEAQLEKSRLLSDRFSAERPKGSFSTLEIQRTEQGDSAMYLCASSLGETDSYNEQFFGPGTRLTVL.

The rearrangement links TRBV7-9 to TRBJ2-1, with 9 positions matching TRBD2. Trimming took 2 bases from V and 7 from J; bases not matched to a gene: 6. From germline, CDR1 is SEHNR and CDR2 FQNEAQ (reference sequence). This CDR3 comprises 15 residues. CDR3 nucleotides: TGTGCCAGCAGCTTATTTCTAGCGGGAACTAATGAGCAGTTCTTC. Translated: CASSLFLAGTNEQFF.

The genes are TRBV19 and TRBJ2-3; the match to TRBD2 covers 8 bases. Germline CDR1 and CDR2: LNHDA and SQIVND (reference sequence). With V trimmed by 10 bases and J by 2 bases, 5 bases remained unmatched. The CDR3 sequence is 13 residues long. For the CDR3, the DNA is TGTGCCACGGGAGGGAGGGACACAGATACGCAGTATTTT. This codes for CATGGRDTDTQYF.